This T cell receptor beta chain emerged from a study of control samples from healthy donors and cancer patients. Assay used: immunoSEQ multiplex PCR; TCRdb lists only in-frame clones, some missing. The sample contains approximately 140,000 clones, around 92% of which appear only once. J was trimmed by 0 bases and V by 3 bases; bases with no gene match: 1. The CDR3 runs 15 residues. In germline, CDR1 is SGHRS, CDR2 YFSETQ. The sample comprised PBMCs. This receptor was taken from a man aged 50-60 years with head and neck cancer. This chain uses TRBV5-1 with TRBJ2-2, with TRBD1 matching over 8 bases. For the CDR3, the DNA is TGCGCCAGCAGCTGGACAGGGCCGAACACCGGGGAGCTGTTTTTT. Protein product: CASSWTGPNTGELFF.